This T cell receptor (beta chain) was recovered during a study of cytomegalovirus exposure and HLA in healthy donors. Findings of the study overall: Across donors, most TCRs were seen rarely, yet some public ones were widespread. A further, later analysis showed that HLA-associated TCR beta chains (compared with equally common others) were more clonally expanded.

This clone was seen a single time. Antigen specificity is unknown. Use of 60 Vbeta and 13 Jbeta primers characterized the PCR. Measured with immunoSEQ multiplex PCR; TCRdb has only the in-frame clones, and not every one. The sample yields around 140,000 clones, over 80% seen once. V lost 0 bases to trimming and J lost 6 bases, with 21 bases between them. The length of the CDR3 is 17 residues. Germline CDR1 SGDLS, CDR2 YYNGEE. The rearrangement joins TRBV9 to TRBJ1-1; a possible D gene is TRBD1 (6 bases). The sequence was collected from a woman aged 30 to 39 in good health and CMV-seronegative. Specimen: PBMCs. The CDR3 DNA reads TGTGCCAGCAGCGTAGGACAGGTACCGATTACACGATCTGAAGCTTTCTTT. Translated: CASSVGQVPITRSEAFF.